This T cell receptor (beta chain) was captured in a study of a mutant IDH1 vaccine in newly diagnosed glioma. Produced via immunoSEQ multiplex PCR; TCRdb's table is partial and in-frame only. The table has over 55,000 clones, about four fifths seen once. Germline CDR1 reads MGHRA; CDR2 reads YSYEKL. The CDR3 has 15 residues. V lost 1 base and J lost 5; bases outside the gene matches: 7. Time point specified: baseline, week 1 (first vaccination visit). The treatment: pre-vaccination baseline after standard-of-care therapy. Donor tumors were new WHO grade 3 or 4 IDH1-mutant, ATRX-lost astrocytomas. The chain has TRBV4-1 and TRBJ2-5, with 7 bases matching TRBD2. This clonotype was sampled from a woman under 30 with glioma. Some clones in this sample may be carry-over from other donors' samples. The input for sequencing was peripheral blood mononuclear cells (PBMCs), taken from a glioma patient treated with radiotherapy, temozolomide or both. CDR3 loop: CASSQVGGTTETQYF. In nucleotides, the CDR3 is TGCGCCAGCAGCCAAGTGGGGGGGACGACCGAGACCCAGTACTTC.